The 21 T cell receptor beta chains below were found in one sample sequenced in a study of technical replicates of blood from a few donors (dated by TCRdb to 2015 to 2018). Library preparation was by the immunoSEQ multiplex PCR assay. Drawn from immuneACCESS, this table holds only the in-frame rearrangements with V and J called that TCRdb kept. Clones are partly lost; checked studies trace under half to an unresolved V gene and leave the rest unexplained. For this sample there are around 80,000 clones; nearly 98% appear just once. About 0.15% of the sample is held by the ten biggest clonotypes. The material sequenced was T cells isolated from PBMCs. The source of these receptors is a human donor in good health.

This chain uses TRBV4-1 with TRBJ2-3, with 7 bases lining up with TRBD1. The CDR3 has 17 residues. With 0 bases clipped from V and 2 bases from J, the junction kept 8 bases outside the gene matches. Germline assignment: CDR1 MGHRA and CDR2 YSYEKL. CDR3 coding DNA: TGCGCCAGCAGCCAAGACGAGACAGGGACCCTCACAGATACGCAGTATTTT. Translating gives CASSQDETGTLTDTQYF.

The rearrangement joins TRBV15 to TRBJ1-2, with D hard to call. This CDR3 region has 12 residues. V dropped 0 bases and J dropped 8 bases, with 7 bases sitting between them. Germline V gives CDR1 LNHNV, CDR2 YYDKDF (reference sequence). CDR3 in DNA: TGTGCCACCAGCAGAGATAGGAGGGGCTACACCTTC. It specifies CATSRDRRGYTF.

This chain links TRBV5-4 with TRBJ1-2, with TRBD1 matching 7 bases. This CDR3 region has 14 residues. V was pared by 0 bases and J by 3 bases, with 2 bases of the junction left unmatched. Looked up from germline, CDR1 is SGHNT and CDR2 is YYREEE (reference sequence). CDR3 in amino acids: CASSLEGQYYGYTF. The CDR3 DNA follows: TGTGCCAGCAGCTTGGAGGGACAGTACTATGGCTACACCTTC.

J is TRBJ1-3 and V is TRBV5-3; D is unclear. TRBV5-3 is assigned to the ORF class and has an uncertain function. The CDR3 has 15 amino acids. Deletions cut 0 bases from V and 0 bases from J, with 7 bases between. The CDR3 bases are TGTGCCAGAAGCTTGGTGGGCAGCTCTGGAAACACCATATATTTT. It codes for CARSLVGSSGNTIYF.

V gene TRBV7-6 combines with J gene TRBJ2-7; 7 nucleotides match TRBD1. CDR3 length equals 14 residues. CDR1 and CDR2 (germline): SGHVS, FNYEAQ. Trimming at V came to 5 bases and at J to 2 bases, leaving 6 bases not matched to a gene. This CDR3 reads CASSRRDRTYEQYF. CDR3 bases: TGTGCCAGCAGCAGACGGGACAGAACCTACGAGCAGTACTTC.

As to this clone: One junction end disagrees with the germline gene, perhaps due to a read error. The J gene is TRBJ2-5, the V gene TRBV7-7; D possibly corresponds to TRBD2 (5 bases). This CDR3 contains 13 residues. Germline V lookup: CDR1 SSHAT, CDR2 FNYEAQ (reference sequence). The CDR3, as DNA: TGTGCTAGCAGCCCCCCCCGGGGAGAGACCCAGTACTTC. It yields the protein CASSPPRGETQYF.

DNA for the CDR3: TGTGCCAGCAGTGAGGGCTCGAACACTGAAGCTTTCTTT. This gives the protein CASSEGSNTEAFF. The genes are TRBV6-4 and TRBJ1-1; no firm D call. Looked up from germline, CDR1 is MRHNA and CDR2 is SNTAGT. The V end was cut by 3 bases, the J end by 1 base, with 6 bases between. CDR3 length equals 13 residues.

The rearrangement uses TRBV15 and TRBJ1-2; no clear D gene. The length of the CDR3 is 16 residues. CDR1 is LNHNV, CDR2 YYDKDF, per germline (reference sequence). Trimming took off 3 bases at V and 2 bases at J, with 16 bases between the two ends. The CDR3 DNA reads as TGTGCCACCAGCAGCCCTAGAGAGGGATGGAACTATGGCTACACCTTC. Amino acids: CATSSPREGWNYGYTF.

J is TRBJ2-5 and V is TRBV5-1; D unclear. The V gene's germline CDR1 is SGHRS and CDR2 YFSETQ. The CDR3 contains 14 residues. The V and J ends lost 4 bases and 3 bases respectively, with 13 bases between them. CDR3 sequence reads: CASSLSALKETQYF. The CDR3 DNA is TGCGCCAGCAGCCTATCCGCCTTAAAAGAGACCCAGTACTTC.

The V call is TRBV27, the J call TRBJ2-1, with 13 bases aligning to TRBD2. CDR1 is MNHEY, CDR2 SMNVEV, per germline (reference sequence). The CDR3 runs to 17 residues. Trimming took 5 bases from V and 4 from J; bases not matched to a gene: 8. CDR3: CASSPGLAGASYNEQFF. CDR3 DNA: TGTGCCAGCAGTCCCGGACTAGCGGGAGCATCTTACAATGAGCAGTTCTTC.

This sequence joins TRBV19 and TRBJ2-1; 7 bases map to TRBD1. Germline CDR1 and CDR2: LNHDA and SQIVND (reference sequence). Trimming at V came to 6 bases and at J to 4 bases, leaving 3 bases not matched to a gene. There are 13 residues in the CDR3. CDR3 nucleotide sequence: TGTGCCAGTAGCGGGGACAGTTACAATGAGCAGTTCTTC. Amino acid sequence: CASSGDSYNEQFF.

The rearrangement links TRBV10-1 to TRBJ1-2, with TRBD1 matching over 7 bases. CDR1 and CDR2 (germline): WNHNN, SYGVQD (reference sequence). V was clipped by 0 bases and J by 8 bases; unmatched bases: 6. The CDR3 runs to 14 residues. CDR3 protein: CASSESRQGYGYTF. For the CDR3, the DNA is TGCGCCAGCAGTGAGTCGAGACAGGGCTACGGCTACACCTTC.

The chain links TRBV10-1 to TRBJ2-6; possible D gene TRBD1, 6 bases. The CDR3 is made up of 16 amino acids. V gave up 9 bases and J gave up 0 bases, with 15 bases separating them. Germline CDR1 and CDR2: WNHNN and SYGVQD (reference sequence). The CDR3 nucleotides read TGCGCCAGAGAACAGGGTATACGCTCTGGGGCCAACGTCCTGACTTTC. Translation: CAREQGIRSGANVLTF.

Here the CDR3 DNA reads TGTGCCACCGGCAGGGGGTACACCTTC. It specifies CATGRGYTF. The chain carries TRBV7-3 and TRBJ1-2; 7 positions agree with TRBD1. Germline V CDR1 and CDR2: SGHTA, FQGTGA. J lost 11 bases, V lost 10 bases, and 4 bases had no gene match. This CDR3 spans 9 amino acids.

V and J are TRBV27 and TRBJ2-7, with D unresolved. V was clipped by 3 bases and J by 2 bases, with 8 bases between them. Germline values: CDR1 MNHEY, CDR2 SMNVEV (reference sequence). The CDR3 totals 13 residues. CDR3 loop: CASSLSSPYEQYF. The CDR3 coding sequence is TGTGCCAGCAGTTTGAGTTCTCCCTACGAGCAGTACTTC.

The V and J genes are TRBV7-9 and TRBJ1-1; 7 bases are a match to TRBD1. This CDR3 region has 18 residues. CDR1 and CDR2 (germline): SEHNR, FQNEAQ (reference sequence). V was clipped by 4 bases and J by 2 bases; unmatched bases: 16. This CDR3 is CASSSVLRRTGRNTEAFF. CDR3 nucleotide sequence: TGTGCCAGCAGCTCAGTTCTACGACGGACAGGTAGAAACACTGAAGCTTTCTTT.

This rearrangement joins TRBV29-1 to TRBJ2-2, with 7 positions matching TRBD1. The CDR3 is 18 amino acids. CDR1 is SQVTM, CDR2 ANQGSEA, per germline. V lost 7 bases and J lost 2; bases outside the gene matches: 19. The DNA of the CDR3 is TGCAGCGCTTCAATACTCAACAGGGGCTCCCTTAACACCGGGGAGCTGTTTTTT. As protein: CSASILNRGSLNTGELFF.

The V call is TRBV7-9, the J call TRBJ1-3; 7 bases align to TRBD1. There are 15 residues in the CDR3. The trim removed 6 bases at V and 0 bases at J, leaving 5 bases unmatched. From germline, CDR1 is SEHNR and CDR2 FQNEAQ (reference sequence). CDR3 residues: CASRYGTDSGNTIYF. The CDR3, as DNA: TGTGCCAGCAGATATGGGACAGACTCTGGAAACACCATATATTTT.

This rearrangement joins TRBV7-9 to TRBJ2-1, with TRBD2 matching over 11 bases. With 5 bases clipped from V and 9 bases from J, the junction kept 15 bases outside the gene matches. CDR3 length: 17 residues. Germline V gives CDR1 SEHNR, CDR2 FQNEAQ (reference sequence). The CDR3 DNA follows: TGTGCCAGCAGCCCCAGGAGCGGCCTAGCGGGAGGTCTTGAGCAGTTCTTC. This codes for CASSPRSGLAGGLEQFF.

The genes are TRBV6-1 and TRBJ1-1, with 7 bases that match TRBD1. The V gene's germline CDR1 is MNHNS and CDR2 SASEGT. CDR3 length: 15 amino acids. V shed 3 bases and J 4 bases; nucleotides not matched to a gene: 8. The CDR3 region is CASSEFWAGGTEAFF. The CDR3 DNA follows: TGTGCCAGCAGTGAGTTTTGGGCAGGGGGCACTGAAGCTTTCTTT.

This rearrangement joins TRBV11-3 to TRBJ2-1, with D maybe TRBD2 (5 bases). V lost 5 bases and J lost 6, with 17 bases in between. The CDR3 is 15 residues long. Looked up from germline, CDR1 is SGHNT and CDR2 is YENEEA. CDR3: CASSGEGSVGNEQFF. In nucleotides, the CDR3 is TGTGCCAGCAGCGGGGAAGGTAGCGTAGGCAATGAGCAGTTCTTC.